The source of this TCR beta chain is a study of T cells in Graves' hyperthyroidism and ophthalmopathy. Overall study findings and caveats: Most expanded thyroid clonotypes above 0.001 recurred in blood.

The CDR3 consists of 13 residues. Germline V gene lookup returns CDR1 MNHEY and CDR2 SVGEGT. The V gene lost 2 bases and the J gene lost 6 bases, with 8 bases spanning the gap. TCR beta CDR3 region amplification was performed from RNA transcripts. The primer set for the first-round RT-PCR of the TCR CDR3 was HTBI. TCRdb redid the calling of the multiplex PCR reads with MiXCR, one entry per CDR3 protein. Of some 690,000 distinct CDR3 sequences in the sample, around a sixth were seen once. This clonotype has at least ten counts. Its matching antigen is unknown. The sample consisted of blood. The chain uses TRBV6-2 or TRBV6-3 and TRBJ1-5; tentative D call: TRBD1 (5 bases). The receptor's source is a man aged 45 to 65 with Graves' hyperthyroidism. CDR3 coding DNA: TGTGCCAGCAGTTACCAGGGTGGTCAGCCCCAGCATTTT. Protein sequence: CASSYQGGQPQHF.